The clone carrying this T cell receptor beta chain came up a few times. Its specificity is not known. The data were taken from a study of response to subunit inactivated influenza vaccine. Broader study findings: Authors suggested that a seasonal influenza vaccination recruits few new T cells each time.

MiXCR, run by TCRdb on the RT-PCR reads, gives a single entry per CDR3 protein. Among 550,000 to 800,000 distinct CDR3 sequences, roughly 14% were seen once, and the ten largest hold 5.5% to 7%. The starting material was PBMCs from blood, obtained 14 days before vaccination. The TCR was taken from a man aged 45-65 years who received an inactivated influenza vaccine.

Written as DNA, the CDR3 is TGCAGTGCAAGGGCCCTTCCTTATGGCTACACCTTC. Its translation is CSARALPYGYTF. This sequence joins TRBV20-1 and TRBJ1-2; no reliable D call. V was cut by 6 bases and J by 5 bases, with 13 bases left in between. CDR1 and CDR2 (germline): DFQATT, SNEGSKA (reference sequence). There are 12 residues in the CDR3.